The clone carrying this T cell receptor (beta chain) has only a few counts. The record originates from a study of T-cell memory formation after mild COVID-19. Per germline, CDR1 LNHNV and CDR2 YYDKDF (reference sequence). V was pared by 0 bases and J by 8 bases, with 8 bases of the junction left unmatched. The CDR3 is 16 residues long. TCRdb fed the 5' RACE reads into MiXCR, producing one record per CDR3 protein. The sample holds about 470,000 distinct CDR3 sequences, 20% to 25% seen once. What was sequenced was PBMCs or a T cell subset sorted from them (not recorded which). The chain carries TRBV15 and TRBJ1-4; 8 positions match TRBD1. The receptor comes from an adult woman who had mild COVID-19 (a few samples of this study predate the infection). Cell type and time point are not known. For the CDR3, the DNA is TGTGCCACCAGCAGAGATTATCAGGGGGCAGGGGAAAAACTGTTTTTT. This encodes CATSRDYQGAGEKLFF.